The source of this TCR beta chain is a study of shared clonotypes between healthy human individuals. Notes on the study in general: The authors sampled blood alone, and tissue repertoires likely differ. Expectations were that clonotype sharing among donors would be affected by sequencing depth.

For this clone: As yet, its antigen is unknown.

Those who donated, Caucasian adults without exception, all lived in Nashville, Tennessee. In the original processing: Filtering differed since immunoSEQ provided only junctions, with no quality scores. Only in-frame clones appear in the TCRdb table, and some are missing; sequencing was by immunoSEQ multiplex PCR. The DNA gave D and trimming, while V, J and clone size come from that table. The sample has about 320,000 clones, roughly 87% seen once. Germline V gene sequence: CDR1 GTSNPN, CDR2 SVGIG (reference sequence). CDR3 length equals 13 residues. The junction had 6 bases not matched to a gene; V was cut back by 7 bases and J by 5 bases.

The rearrangement links TRBV30 to TRBJ2-1, with 9 positions matching TRBD2. Sequences were obtained from memory CD8+ T cells sorted from blood. As for subset: CD45RO+ cells pooled with CCR7-negative TemRA cells. This receptor was identified in a man between 18 and 29 years old in good health. The DNA of the CDR3 is TGTGCCTCTAGCGGGGAGCCAAACAATGAGCAGTTCTTC. It translates to CASSGEPNNEQFF. The full variable domain, in which reference TRBV30 and TRBJ2-1 provide the parts outside the CDR3, is SQTIHQWPATLVQPVGSPLSLECTVEGTSNPNLYWYRQAAGRGLQLLFYSVGIGQISSEVPQNLSASRPQDRQFILSSKKLLLSDSGFYLCASSGEPNNEQFFGPGTRLTVL.